This T cell receptor beta chain derives from a study of blood T cells in healthy people across ages. Regarding the study as a whole: Estimated diversity, derived from one million T cells, was regarded as an underestimate.

About this clonotype: The antigen is not known.

Using a J-beta primer mix together with a sample-barcoded 5' primer, a second PCR was run for roughly 7 to 12 cycles. TCRdb recomputed calls from the 5' RACE reads with MiXCR, one row per CDR3 protein. This table holds 800,000 to 900,000 distinct CDR3 sequences, roughly 60% found once. The CDR3 has 13 residues. This rearrangement joins TRBV12-1 to TRBJ2-2; TRBD1 is taken as the D call from the table, unchecked against the DNA. TRBV12-1 is a pseudogene. Sequencing was done on a sample of blood. The source is a man aged 25-45 years in good health. The CDR3 nucleotides are TGTGCCAGCAGCCAAGGGGACGCCGGGGAGCTGTTTTTT. Translation gives CASSQGDAGELFF.